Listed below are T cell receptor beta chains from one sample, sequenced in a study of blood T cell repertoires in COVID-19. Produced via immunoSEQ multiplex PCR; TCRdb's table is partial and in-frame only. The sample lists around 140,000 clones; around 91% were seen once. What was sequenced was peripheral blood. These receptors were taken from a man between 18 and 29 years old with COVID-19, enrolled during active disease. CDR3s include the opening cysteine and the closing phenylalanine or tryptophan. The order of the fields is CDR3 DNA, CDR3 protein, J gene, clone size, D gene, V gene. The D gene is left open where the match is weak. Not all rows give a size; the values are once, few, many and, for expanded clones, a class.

CDR3nt: TGTGCCAGCAGCTTAGCGGGGGGCATGGCAGATACGCAGTATTTT; CDR3aa: CASSLAGGMADTQYF; j_gene: TRBJ2-3; abundance: NA; d_gene: TRBD2; v_gene: TRBV7-3
CDR3nt: TGTGCCAGCACATTCAGTGGGAGCGAGCAGTACTTC; CDR3aa: CASTFSGSEQYF; j_gene: TRBJ2-7; abundance: NA; d_gene: NA; v_gene: TRBV28
CDR3nt: TGTGCCAGCAGTCCATGGGGGCAGAGAAACACCGGGGAGCTGTTTTTT; CDR3aa: CASSPWGQRNTGELFF; j_gene: TRBJ2-2; abundance: NA; d_gene: NA; v_gene: TRBV27
CDR3nt: TGTGCCATCAGTGAAGGCGGAAATACCTACGAGCAGTACTTC; CDR3aa: CAISEGGNTYEQYF; j_gene: TRBJ2-7; abundance: NA; d_gene: NA; v_gene: TRBV10-3
CDR3nt: TGTGCCAGCAGCCAGACTGCGGTAAGAAGCTCGGGTGAGCAGTTCTTC; CDR3aa: CASSQTAVRSSGEQFF; j_gene: TRBJ2-1; abundance: NA; d_gene: NA; v_gene: TRBV7-2
CDR3nt: TGTGCCAGCGTTCGACTAGCGGGGTCCGGTGAGCAGTTCTTC; CDR3aa: CASVRLAGSGEQFF; j_gene: TRBJ2-1; abundance: NA; d_gene: TRBD2; v_gene: TRBV11-2
CDR3nt: TGCAGTGCTAGTCCGGGACAGGGGAATGAGCAGTTCTTC; CDR3aa: CSASPGQGNEQFF; j_gene: TRBJ2-1; abundance: NA; d_gene: TRBD1; v_gene: TRBV20-1
CDR3nt: TGCGCCAGCAGCCAAGATTGGGGACTTCCAACCTACGAGCAGTACTTC; CDR3aa: CASSQDWGLPTYEQYF; j_gene: TRBJ2-7; abundance: NA; d_gene: NA; v_gene: TRBV4-3
CDR3nt: TGTGCCAGCAGCCAAGTGTTTACAGGGGATGGTGGCTACACCTTC; CDR3aa: CASSQVFTGDGGYTF; j_gene: TRBJ1-2; abundance: NA; d_gene: TRBD1; v_gene: TRBV3-1/TRBV3-2
CDR3nt: TGTGCCAGCAGCTTGGCCTTATGGACAGGGAGGGACGAAAAACTGTTTTTT; CDR3aa: CASSLALWTGRDEKLFF; j_gene: TRBJ1-4; abundance: NA; d_gene: TRBD1; v_gene: TRBV5-6
CDR3nt: TGCGCCAGCAGCCAAGTGGCAGGCGGGAGGGCCACAGATACGCAGTATTTT; CDR3aa: CASSQVAGGRATDTQYF; j_gene: TRBJ2-3; abundance: NA; d_gene: TRBD2; v_gene: TRBV4-3
CDR3nt: TGCGCCAGCAGCTTGGGCCAGGGAAATGAAAAACTGCTTTTT; CDR3aa: CASSLGQGNEKLLF; j_gene: TRBJ1-4; abundance: NA; d_gene: NA; v_gene: TRBV5-1
CDR3nt: TGTGCCAGCAGTTTGACAGGTCTCAACGAGCAGTACTTC; CDR3aa: CASSLTGLNEQYF; j_gene: TRBJ2-7; abundance: NA; d_gene: NA; v_gene: TRBV27
CDR3nt: TGTGCCAGCAGCTTGCGGAGGCTCTATGGCTACACCTTC; CDR3aa: CASSLRRLYGYTF; j_gene: TRBJ1-2; abundance: NA; d_gene: NA; v_gene: TRBV5-6
CDR3nt: TGCGCCAGCAGCCAAGGGGCTTTCTCCTACGAGCAGTACTTC; CDR3aa: CASSQGAFSYEQYF; j_gene: TRBJ2-7; abundance: NA; d_gene: NA; v_gene: TRBV4-3
CDR3nt: TGCGCCAGCAGCCTTACGGGCCGGGGACAGGGAGACGAGCAGTACTTC; CDR3aa: CASSLTGRGQGDEQYF; j_gene: TRBJ2-7; abundance: NA; d_gene: TRBD1; v_gene: TRBV4-3
CDR3nt: TGTGCCAGCAGCCGGAACAGGGCCGCTCAAGAGACCCAGTACTTC; CDR3aa: CASSRNRAAQETQYF; j_gene: TRBJ2-5; abundance: NA; d_gene: NA; v_gene: TRBV5-4
CDR3nt: TGTGCCAGCAGTTTCCGAGGCTACTCCTACGAGCAGTACTTC; CDR3aa: CASSFRGYSYEQYF; j_gene: TRBJ2-7; abundance: NA; d_gene: NA; v_gene: TRBV28
CDR3nt: TGTGCCAGCAGCCAGGGTGGCGCCATATATTTT; CDR3aa: CASSQGGAIYF; j_gene: TRBJ1-3; abundance: NA; d_gene: NA; v_gene: TRBV12-3/TRBV12-4
CDR3nt: TGCGCCAGCAGCCAAGACGGAGGGTTAGCCAAAAACATTCAGTACTTC; CDR3aa: CASSQDGGLAKNIQYF; j_gene: TRBJ2-4; abundance: NA; d_gene: NA; v_gene: TRBV4-1
CDR3nt: TGTGCCAGCAGCTTGGGGGGAGTAGATACCGGGGAGCTGTTTTTT; CDR3aa: CASSLGGVDTGELFF; j_gene: TRBJ2-2; abundance: NA; d_gene: NA; v_gene: TRBV11-2
CDR3nt: TGCGCCAGCAGCCTCACTAGCGCTTACACCGGGGAGCTGTTTTTT; CDR3aa: CASSLTSAYTGELFF; j_gene: TRBJ2-2; abundance: few; d_gene: TRBD2; v_gene: TRBV4-1
CDR3nt: TGTGCCAGTAGTACCCTCGGACTGACCAATGAGCAGTTCTTC; CDR3aa: CASSTLGLTNEQFF; j_gene: TRBJ2-1; abundance: NA; d_gene: NA; v_gene: TRBV19
CDR3nt: TGTGCCAGCAGCATAAGGGGCACCGGGGAGCTGTTTTTT; CDR3aa: CASSIRGTGELFF; j_gene: TRBJ2-2; abundance: NA; d_gene: NA; v_gene: TRBV5-8
CDR3nt: TGTGCCAGCAGTACTAGCGGGAGGGCCTACGAGCAGTACTTC; CDR3aa: CASSTSGRAYEQYF; j_gene: TRBJ2-7; abundance: NA; d_gene: TRBD2; v_gene: TRBV27
CDR3nt: TGTGCCAGCACCCCCCTGGGGGGAATCACCGGGGAGCTGTTTTTT; CDR3aa: CASTPLGGITGELFF; j_gene: TRBJ2-2; abundance: NA; d_gene: NA; v_gene: TRBV28
CDR3nt: TGTGCCAGCAGTTCCCGGGACAGAGAAGCCAAAAACATTCAGTACTTC; CDR3aa: CASSSRDREAKNIQYF; j_gene: TRBJ2-4; abundance: NA; d_gene: TRBD1; v_gene: TRBV6-5
CDR3nt: TGTGCCTTGAACCTAGCGGGAGGTCCTTACAATGAGCAGTTCTTC; CDR3aa: CALNLAGGPYNEQFF; j_gene: TRBJ2-1; abundance: NA; d_gene: TRBD2; v_gene: TRBV30
CDR3nt: TGCAGCGTTAAACAAAAACTAGCGGATACGCAGTATTTT; CDR3aa: CSVKQKLADTQYF; j_gene: TRBJ2-3; abundance: NA; d_gene: TRBD2; v_gene: TRBV29-1
CDR3nt: TGTGCCAGCCCGCCGTCCAAGCCGGGACAGGGGGCGCCTAGCGGGAGGGCCTGGGCAGATACGCAGTATTTT; CDR3aa: CASPPSKPGQGAPSGRAWADTQYF; j_gene: TRBJ2-3; abundance: NA; d_gene: NA; v_gene: TRBV28
CDR3nt: TGCGCCAGCAGCCAACCGGACAGGGGTAATCAGCCCCAGCATTTT; CDR3aa: CASSQPDRGNQPQHF; j_gene: TRBJ1-5; abundance: NA; d_gene: TRBD1; v_gene: TRBV4-1
CDR3nt: TGTGCCAGCCAGTCAGGTAATCAGCCCCAGCATTTT; CDR3aa: CASQSGNQPQHF; j_gene: TRBJ1-5; abundance: NA; d_gene: NA; v_gene: TRBV28
CDR3nt: TGTGCCAGCAGCTTGGTGCCGGGGTCTCTCGAGCAGTACTTC; CDR3aa: CASSLVPGSLEQYF; j_gene: TRBJ2-7; abundance: NA; d_gene: NA; v_gene: TRBV5-8
CDR3nt: TGCGCCAGCAGCCAGATTTTCTCCAGGGCGGAGACCCAGTACTTC; CDR3aa: CASSQIFSRAETQYF; j_gene: TRBJ2-5; abundance: NA; d_gene: NA; v_gene: TRBV4-3
CDR3nt: TGTGCCAGCAGCGCCAGACAACCCCCTACAGGGGGCCAAGATACGCAGTATTTT; CDR3aa: CASSARQPPTGGQDTQYF; j_gene: TRBJ2-3; abundance: NA; d_gene: TRBD1; v_gene: TRBV7-6
CDR3nt: TGTGCCAGCAGCTTAATGACTAGCGTTAACACCGGGGAGCTGTTTTTT; CDR3aa: CASSLMTSVNTGELFF; j_gene: TRBJ2-2; abundance: NA; d_gene: TRBD2; v_gene: TRBV7-2
CDR3nt: TGTGCCAGCAGTCCAGGCGGGTTTGCCTTTTATGAGCAGTTCTTC; CDR3aa: CASSPGGFAFYEQFF; j_gene: TRBJ2-1; abundance: NA; d_gene: NA; v_gene: TRBV27
CDR3nt: TGCGCCAGCAGCCAAGGCGGTACAGGAATGAACTATGGCTACACCTTC; CDR3aa: CASSQGGTGMNYGYTF; j_gene: TRBJ1-2; abundance: NA; d_gene: NA; v_gene: TRBV4-3
CDR3nt: TGTGCCAGCAGCCGCCGACTAGCGGGAGATGGCACAGATACGCAGTATTTT; CDR3aa: CASSRRLAGDGTDTQYF; j_gene: TRBJ2-3; abundance: NA; d_gene: TRBD2; v_gene: TRBV11-3
CDR3nt: TGTGCCAGCAGGGAGAAAGATACGCAGTATTTT; CDR3aa: CASREKDTQYF; j_gene: TRBJ2-3; abundance: few; d_gene: NA; v_gene: TRBV27
CDR3nt: TGTGCCAGCAGTTACTCTGGGGCCAACGTCCTGACTTTC; CDR3aa: CASSYSGANVLTF; j_gene: TRBJ2-6; abundance: NA; d_gene: NA; v_gene: TRBV5-5
CDR3nt: TGTGCCAGCAGTTTGTTAGCGGGAGGGCCGAGCACCGGGGAGCTGTTTTTT; CDR3aa: CASSLLAGGPSTGELFF; j_gene: TRBJ2-2; abundance: NA; d_gene: TRBD2; v_gene: TRBV28
CDR3nt: TGTGCCAGCAGCCCCCGGGGACAGGCCTACGGGGAGCTGTTTTTT; CDR3aa: CASSPRGQAYGELFF; j_gene: TRBJ2-2; abundance: NA; d_gene: TRBD1; v_gene: TRBV9
CDR3nt: TGCGCCAGCAGCTCCACCGGGACTAGCGGGACCGGGGAGCTGTTTTTT; CDR3aa: CASSSTGTSGTGELFF; j_gene: TRBJ2-2; abundance: NA; d_gene: TRBD2; v_gene: TRBV5-1
CDR3nt: TGTGCCAGCAGTAGGGACACAAACACCTACGAGCAGTACTTC; CDR3aa: CASSRDTNTYEQYF; j_gene: TRBJ2-7; abundance: NA; d_gene: NA; v_gene: TRBV28
CDR3nt: TGTGCCAGCAGTGGGCTCATTGCCGCCGTGGGGCTCTACGAGCAGTACTTC; CDR3aa: CASSGLIAAVGLYEQYF; j_gene: TRBJ2-7; abundance: NA; d_gene: NA; v_gene: TRBV2
CDR3nt: TGCGCCAGCAGCCAAGATTGGGTAGCGGGAGAGACCCAGTACTTC; CDR3aa: CASSQDWVAGETQYF; j_gene: TRBJ2-5; abundance: NA; d_gene: TRBD2; v_gene: TRBV4-3
CDR3nt: TGTGCCAGCAGCCCCAATCTAGCGGGAGTGCAAGAGACCCAGTACTTC; CDR3aa: CASSPNLAGVQETQYF; j_gene: TRBJ2-5; abundance: few; d_gene: TRBD2; v_gene: TRBV13
CDR3nt: TGCGCCAGCAAACAAGCGGGGATTTCAACAGATACGCAGTATTTT; CDR3aa: CASKQAGISTDTQYF; j_gene: TRBJ2-3; abundance: NA; d_gene: TRBD2; v_gene: TRBV5-1
CDR3nt: TGTGCCAGCAGCCTCTTTGGACTAGCGGTCCCGGATACGCAGTATTTT; CDR3aa: CASSLFGLAVPDTQYF; j_gene: TRBJ2-3; abundance: once; d_gene: TRBD2; v_gene: TRBV7-2
CDR3nt: TGCGCCAGCAGCAGGGGAACCGGGACAGGCGTGACGGGTGAGCAGTTCTTC; CDR3aa: CASSRGTGTGVTGEQFF; j_gene: TRBJ2-1; abundance: NA; d_gene: TRBD1; v_gene: TRBV4-1
CDR3nt: TGTGCCAGCAGTTCCCTTAACTATGGCTACACCTTC; CDR3aa: CASSSLNYGYTF; j_gene: TRBJ1-2; abundance: once; d_gene: NA; v_gene: TRBV28
CDR3nt: TGCGCCAGCAGCCTGGACAGCAATGAGCAGTTCTTC; CDR3aa: CASSLDSNEQFF; j_gene: TRBJ2-1; abundance: NA; d_gene: NA; v_gene: TRBV5-1
CDR3nt: TGTGCCAGCAGGCTCGGGGGAAAAAGGAACACTGAAGCTTTCTTT; CDR3aa: CASRLGGKRNTEAFF; j_gene: TRBJ1-1; abundance: NA; d_gene: NA; v_gene: TRBV27
CDR3nt: TGCAGCGCCCGTGGCGGACAGGGGCCCTACGAGCAGTACTTC; CDR3aa: CSARGGQGPYEQYF; j_gene: TRBJ2-7; abundance: NA; d_gene: TRBD1; v_gene: TRBV29-1
CDR3nt: TGTGCCAGCAGCTTGGCGTTAGCGGGAGTGTACGAGCAGTACTTC; CDR3aa: CASSLALAGVYEQYF; j_gene: TRBJ2-7; abundance: NA; d_gene: TRBD2; v_gene: TRBV5-4
CDR3nt: TGTGCCAGCAGCTTAGCGCGACTAGCGGGTTTGATTGAGCAGTTCTTC; CDR3aa: CASSLARLAGLIEQFF; j_gene: TRBJ2-1; abundance: NA; d_gene: TRBD2; v_gene: TRBV7-8
CDR3nt: TGTGCCAGTAGTCCCGGGACAGCTAGCAATCAGCCCCAGCATTTT; CDR3aa: CASSPGTASNQPQHF; j_gene: TRBJ1-5; abundance: once; d_gene: TRBD1; v_gene: TRBV19